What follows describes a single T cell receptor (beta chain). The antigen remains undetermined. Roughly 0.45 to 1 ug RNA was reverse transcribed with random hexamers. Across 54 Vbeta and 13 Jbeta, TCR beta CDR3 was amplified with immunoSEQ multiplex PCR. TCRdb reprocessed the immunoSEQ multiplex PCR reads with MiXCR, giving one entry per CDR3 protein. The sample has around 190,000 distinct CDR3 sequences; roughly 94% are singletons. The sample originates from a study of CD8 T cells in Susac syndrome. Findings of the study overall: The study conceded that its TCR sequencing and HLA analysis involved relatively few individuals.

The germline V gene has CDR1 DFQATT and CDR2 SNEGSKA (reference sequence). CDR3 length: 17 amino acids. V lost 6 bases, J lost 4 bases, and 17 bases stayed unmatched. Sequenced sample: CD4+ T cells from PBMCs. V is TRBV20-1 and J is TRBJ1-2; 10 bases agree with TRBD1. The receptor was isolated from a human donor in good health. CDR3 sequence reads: CSAEPLPGTGASYGYTF. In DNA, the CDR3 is TGCAGTGCAGAGCCCCTGCCAGGGACAGGGGCCTCCTATGGCTACACCTTC.